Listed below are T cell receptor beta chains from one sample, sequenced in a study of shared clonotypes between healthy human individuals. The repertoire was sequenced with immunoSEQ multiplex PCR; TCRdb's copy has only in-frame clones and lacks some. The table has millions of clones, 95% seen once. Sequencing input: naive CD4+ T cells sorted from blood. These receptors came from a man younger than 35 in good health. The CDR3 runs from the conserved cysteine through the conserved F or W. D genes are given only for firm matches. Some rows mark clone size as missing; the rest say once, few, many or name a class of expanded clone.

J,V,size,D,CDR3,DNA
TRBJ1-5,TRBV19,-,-,CASSKRTDNQPQHF,TGTGCCAGTAGTAAAAGGACGGACAATCAGCCCCAGCATTTT
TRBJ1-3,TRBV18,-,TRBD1,CASSLTGTGNTIYF,TGTGCCAGCTCACTGACAGGGACTGGAAACACCATATATTTT
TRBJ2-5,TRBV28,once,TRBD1,CASSLGTGGILETQYF,TGTGCCAGCAGTTTGGGGACAGGGGGGATCTTAGAGACCCAGTACTTC
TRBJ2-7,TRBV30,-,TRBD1,CAWSAGGPYEQYF,TGTGCCTGGAGTGCAGGGGGCCCCTACGAGCAGTACTTC
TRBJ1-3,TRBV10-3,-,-,CAISDFENTIYF,TGTGCCATCAGTGATTTTGAAAACACCATATATTTT
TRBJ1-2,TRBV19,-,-,CASSMPQPNYGYTF,TGTGCCAGTAGTATGCCACAGCCCAACTATGGCTACACCTTC
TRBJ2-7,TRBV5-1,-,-,CASSFSGAPTYEQYF,TGCGCCAGCAGCTTCTCAGGCGCCCCCACCTACGAGCAGTACTTC
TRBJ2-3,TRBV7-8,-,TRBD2,CASSSTSGSPDTQYF,TGTGCCAGCAGCTCAACTAGCGGGAGCCCAGATACGCAGTATTTT
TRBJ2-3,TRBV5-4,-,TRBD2,CASSLGLAETDTQYF,TGTGCCAGCAGCTTGGGTCTAGCGGAGACAGATACGCAGTATTTT
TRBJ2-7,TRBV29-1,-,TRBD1,CSVDSGGTGSANPYEQYF,TGCAGCGTTGATTCCGGGGGGACAGGGTCCGCAAATCCCTACGAGCAGTACTTC
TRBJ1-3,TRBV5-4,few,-,CASSSALGNTIYF,TGTGCCAGCAGCTCCGCCTTGGGAAACACCATATATTTT
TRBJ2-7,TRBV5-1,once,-,CASSLGGTYEQYF,TGCGCCAGCAGCTTGGGCGGTACCTACGAGCAGTACTTC
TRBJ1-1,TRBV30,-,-,CAWSRRESFF,TGTGCCTGGAGTAGGAGGGAGTCTTTCTTT
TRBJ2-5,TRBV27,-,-,CASSFGSFQTQYF,TGTGCCAGCAGTTTCGGGTCGTTCCAGACCCAGTACTTC
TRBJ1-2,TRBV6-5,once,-,CASSSGGAGDYGYTF,TGTGCCAGCTCCTCGGGGGGCGCAGGGGATTATGGCTACACCTTC
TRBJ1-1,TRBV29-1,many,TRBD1,CSGDRGNTEAFF,TGCAGCGGGGACAGGGGGAACACTGAAGCTTTCTTT
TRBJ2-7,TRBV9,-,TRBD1,CASSPRTGGAVYEQYF,TGTGCCAGCAGCCCTCGGACAGGGGGCGCGGTCTACGAGCAGTACTTC
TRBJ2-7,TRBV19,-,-,CASNPLGDPYEQYF,TGTGCCAGTAATCCTTTAGGAGACCCCTACGAGCAGTACTTC
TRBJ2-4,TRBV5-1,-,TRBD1,CASSLTGDIQYF,TGCGCCAGCAGCTTGACAGGGGACATTCAGTACTTC
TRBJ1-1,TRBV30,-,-,CAWSRGAFEAFF,TGTGCCTGGAGTCGGGGGGCTTTTGAAGCTTTCTTT
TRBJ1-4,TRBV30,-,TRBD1,CAWTGQGSEKLFF,TGTGCCTGGACGGGACAGGGGAGCGAAAAACTGTTTTTT
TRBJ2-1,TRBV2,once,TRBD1,CASRRGDRGIYNEQFF,TGTGCCAGCAGGAGGGGAGACAGGGGGATCTACAATGAGCAGTTCTTC
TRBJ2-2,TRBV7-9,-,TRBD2,CASSRNSGTNTGELFF,TGTGCCAGCAGCAGGAATAGCGGGACGAACACCGGGGAGCTGTTTTTT
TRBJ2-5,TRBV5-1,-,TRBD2,CASSFGASGGQETQYF,TGCGCCAGCAGCTTCGGGGCTAGCGGGGGTCAAGAGACCCAGTACTTC
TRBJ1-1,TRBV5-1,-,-,CASSLEKNTEAFF,TGCGCCAGCAGCTTGGAAAAGAACACTGAAGCTTTCTTT
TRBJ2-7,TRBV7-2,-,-,CASSRGLSYEQYF,TGTGCCAGCAGCCGGGGCCTATCCTACGAGCAGTACTTC
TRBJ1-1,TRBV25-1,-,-,CASSSRGWTTEAFF,TGTGCCAGCAGTTCCAGGGGCTGGACCACTGAAGCTTTCTTT
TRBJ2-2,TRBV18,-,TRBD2,CASSKFPLAGVGSGELFF,TGTGCCAGCTCAAAATTCCCCCTAGCGGGAGTGGGATCCGGGGAGCTGTTTTTT
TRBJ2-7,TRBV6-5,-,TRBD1,CASRGAGGSYEQYF,TGTGCCAGCCGAGGGGCAGGGGGCTCCTACGAGCAGTACTTC
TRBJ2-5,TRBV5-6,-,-,CASSGGQTQYF,TGTGCCAGCAGCGGGGGACAGACCCAGTACTTC
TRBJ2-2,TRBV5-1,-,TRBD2,CASSLGLAVNTGELFF,TGCGCCAGCAGCCTGGGACTAGCGGTGAACACCGGGGAGCTGTTTTTT
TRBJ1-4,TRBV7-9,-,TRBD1,CASSLERGQGWEKLFF,TGTGCCAGCAGCTTAGAGAGGGGACAGGGTTGGGAAAAACTGTTTTTT
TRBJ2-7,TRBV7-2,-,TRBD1,CASSLVGQGSYEQYF,TGTGCCAGCAGCTTAGTAGGACAGGGATCCTACGAGCAGTACTTC
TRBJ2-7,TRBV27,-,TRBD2,CASSPRLAGVLEQYF,TGTGCCAGCAGTCCCCGACTAGCGGGGGTCCTCGAGCAGTACTTC
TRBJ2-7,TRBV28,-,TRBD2,CASNSGGGSYEQYF,TGTGCCAGCAACTCTGGGGGAGGGTCCTACGAGCAGTACTTC
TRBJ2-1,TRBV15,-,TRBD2,CATRSEGRGRYNEQFF,TGTGCCACCAGATCCGAGGGGAGGGGTCGTTACAATGAGCAGTTCTTC
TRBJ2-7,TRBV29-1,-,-,CSVGGTYEQYF,TGCAGCGTTGGCGGGACCTACGAGCAGTACTTC
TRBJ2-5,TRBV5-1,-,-,CASSLLSLQETQYF,TGCGCCAGCAGCTTACTATCCCTCCAAGAGACCCAGTACTTC
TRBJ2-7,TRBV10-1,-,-,CASSGSYKGYEQYF,TGCGCCAGCAGTGGATCCTACAAGGGCTACGAGCAGTACTTC
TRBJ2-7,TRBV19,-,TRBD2,CASSTGGGSYEQYF,TGTGCCAGTAGTACGGGAGGAGGGTCCTACGAGCAGTACTTC
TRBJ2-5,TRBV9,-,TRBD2,CASSAGLSGGQETQYF,TGTGCCAGCAGCGCTGGGCTTAGCGGGGGCCAAGAGACCCAGTACTTC
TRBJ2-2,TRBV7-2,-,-,CASRPGTPNTGELFF,TGTGCCAGCAGACCCGGGACACCGAACACCGGGGAGCTGTTTTTT
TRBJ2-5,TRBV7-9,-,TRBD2,CASNTPGGETQYF,TGTGCCAGCAACACACCGGGAGGGGAGACCCAGTACTTC
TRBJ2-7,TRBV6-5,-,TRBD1,CASSYSTGGLYEQYF,TGTGCCAGCAGTTACTCGACAGGGGGACTCTACGAGCAGTACTTC
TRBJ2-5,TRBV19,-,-,CASSHGGTAETQYF,TGTGCCAGTAGCCATGGGGGGACAGCAGAGACCCAGTACTTC
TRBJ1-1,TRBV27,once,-,CASSLRPGAVNTEAFF,TGTGCCAGCAGTTTACGGCCTGGAGCCGTGAACACTGAAGCTTTCTTT
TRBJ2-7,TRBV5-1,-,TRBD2,CASSPTAAGGPVSEQYF,TGCGCCAGCAGCCCGACCGCAGCGGGAGGGCCGGTTAGTGAGCAGTACTTC
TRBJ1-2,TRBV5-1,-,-,CASSLGRSDSYGYTF,TGCGCCAGCAGCTTGGGCAGATCAGACTCCTATGGCTACACCTTC
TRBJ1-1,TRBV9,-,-,CASSGRMGADTEAFF,TGTGCCAGCAGTGGAAGGATGGGGGCGGACACTGAAGCTTTCTTT
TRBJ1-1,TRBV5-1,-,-,CASSFNTGNTEAFF,TGCGCCAGCAGCTTTAATACAGGGAACACTGAAGCTTTCTTT
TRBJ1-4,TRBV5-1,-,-,CASRGSSNEKLFF,TGCGCCAGCAGGGGGTCGTCTAATGAAAAACTGTTTTTT
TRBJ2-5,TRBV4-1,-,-,CASSQDPGDWGTQYF,TGCGCCAGCAGCCAAGATCCGGGAGATTGGGGGACCCAGTACTTC
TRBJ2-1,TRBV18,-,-,CASSFGINNEQFF,TGTGCCAGCTCATTCGGGATTAACAATGAGCAGTTCTTC
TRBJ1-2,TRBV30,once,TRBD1,CAWQRQGVNYGYTF,TGTGCCTGGCAGAGACAGGGGGTAAACTATGGCTACACCTTC
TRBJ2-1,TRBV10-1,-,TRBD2,CASSESRSGGRYNEQFF,TGCGCCAGCAGTGAGTCCCGTAGCGGGGGGCGGTATAATGAGCAGTTCTTC
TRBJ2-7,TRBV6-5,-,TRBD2,CASSRAGVDYEQYF,TGTGCCAGCAGTCGAGCGGGAGTAGACTACGAGCAGTACTTC
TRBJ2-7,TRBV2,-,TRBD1,CASSPGQAPYEQYF,TGTGCCAGCAGCCCGGGACAGGCCCCCTACGAGCAGTACTTC
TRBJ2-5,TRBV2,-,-,CASSVEETQYF,TGTGCCAGCAGTGTTGAAGAGACCCAGTACTTC
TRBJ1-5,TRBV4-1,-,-,CASSQPGLPPQPQHF,TGCGCCAGCAGCCAACCGGGACTGCCCCCTCAGCCCCAGCATTTT
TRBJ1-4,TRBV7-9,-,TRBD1,CASNRDRNEKLFF,TGTGCCAGCAACCGGGACAGGAATGAAAAACTGTTTTTT